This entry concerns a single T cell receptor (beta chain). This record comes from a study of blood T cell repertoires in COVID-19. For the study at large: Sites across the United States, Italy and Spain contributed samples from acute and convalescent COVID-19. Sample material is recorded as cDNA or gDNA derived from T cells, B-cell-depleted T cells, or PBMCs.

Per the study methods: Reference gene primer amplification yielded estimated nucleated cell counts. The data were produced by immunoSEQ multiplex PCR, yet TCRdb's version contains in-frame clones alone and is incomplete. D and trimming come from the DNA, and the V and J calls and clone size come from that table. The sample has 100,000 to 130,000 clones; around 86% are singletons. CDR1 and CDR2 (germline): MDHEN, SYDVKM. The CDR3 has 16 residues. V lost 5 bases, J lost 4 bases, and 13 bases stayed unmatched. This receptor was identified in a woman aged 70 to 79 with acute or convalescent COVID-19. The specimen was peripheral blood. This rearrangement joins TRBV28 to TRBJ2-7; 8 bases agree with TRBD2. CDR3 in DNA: TGTGCCAGCAGTCCTGGCGGGACTAGAGGGAATTACGAGCAGTACTTC. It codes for CASSPGGTRGNYEQYF.